This T cell receptor beta chain was obtained from a study of Graves' ophthalmopathy and Graves' hyperthyroidism. At the level of the study: Peripheral blood was gathered at first diagnosis, ahead of any treatment whatsoever.

Amplifying from RNA transcripts, the study obtained TCR beta CDR3 regions. Scientists carried out first-round RT-PCR using HTBI primers and then a second-round multiplex PCR. One entry per CDR3 protein, called by TCRdb with MiXCR from the multiplex PCR reads. The table shows about 740,000 distinct CDR3 sequences, with roughly 41% occurring only once. V shed 6 bases and J shed 2 bases, with 17 bases lying between them. CDR3 size: 15 residues. The authors isolated PBMCs from about 10 ml of fresh peripheral blood. The sequence came from an adult man with Graves' ophthalmopathy. Sequenced input: peripheral blood. The chain employs TRBV12-3 or TRBV12-4 and TRBJ2-7; D may be TRBD2 (5 bases). The CDR3 DNA reads as TGTGCCAGCAGCCCACGAGAGAGGGAAACCTACGAGCAGTACTTC. Residues: CASSPRERETYEQYF.